Following are 9 T cell receptor beta chains from one sample sequenced in a study of early T cells in non-severe SARS-CoV-2 infection. TCRdb reprocessed the 5' RACE reads via MiXCR and lists one record per CDR3 protein. The table has 42,000 or so distinct CDR3 sequences, approximately 6.2% seen once; the top ten hold around 7.7%. This specimen was whole blood, taken at baseline. All receptors derive from an adult who was a healthcare worker with PCR-confirmed SARS-CoV-2 infection or an uninfected control (not recorded which).

This clonotype was seen at least ten times. This rearrangement joins TRBV5-5 to TRBJ1-1; D remains unclear. This CDR3 is built from 16 residues. V was trimmed by 0 bases and J by 0 bases, leaving 12 bases between them. Looked up from germline, CDR1 is SGHKS and CDR2 is YYEKEE (reference sequence). CDR3 amino acids: CASSLDPGVVNTEAFF. The CDR3 DNA reads TGTGCCAGCAGCTTGGATCCCGGGGTGGTGAACACTGAAGCTTTCTTT.

In this sample, this clonotype turned up a few times. The V gene is TRBV7-2, the J gene TRBJ2-4, with D hard to call. V dropped 4 bases and J dropped 0 bases, with 13 bases sitting between them. The length of the CDR3 is 16 residues. Germline loops: CDR1 SGHTA, CDR2 FQGNSA. Written as DNA, the CDR3 is TGTGCCAGCAGCTCCGTTGCGACTTTAGCCAAAAACATTCAGTACTTC. Translated: CASSSVATLAKNIQYF.

The sample holds a few counts of this clonotype. The chain uses TRBV7-2 and TRBJ2-1, with D maybe TRBD2 (6 bases). Trimming left V 5 bases short and J 5 bases short, with 10 bases between. The CDR3 covers 13 residues. The V gene's germline CDR1 is SGHTA and CDR2 FQGNSA. In DNA form, the CDR3 reads TGTGCCAGCAGCCCCCGCGGGAACAATGAGCAGTTCTTC. Translated, it gives CASSPRGNNEQFF.

This clonotype was recorded at least ten times. This chain links TRBV24-1 with TRBJ2-2; D perhaps matches TRBD1 (5 bases). The germline V gene encodes CDR1 KGHDR and CDR2 SFDVKD. The CDR3 is 15 residues long. Trimming pared 5 bases from V and 1 base from J, leaving 10 bases between. The CDR3 bases are TGTGCCACCAGTGTCTACGGACAGAACACCGGGGAGCTGTTTTTT. Its translation is CATSVYGQNTGELFF.

The sample holds a few counts of this clonotype. The chain has TRBV2 and TRBJ1-4; D possibly corresponds to TRBD1 (6 bases). CDR3 length: 13 residues. Germline loops: CDR1 SNHLY, CDR2 FYNNEI. V dropped 6 bases and J dropped 5 bases, with 10 bases sitting between them. The CDR3 DNA reads as TGTGCCAGCAGGGCGGACAGAAATGAAAAACTGTTTTTT. As protein: CASRADRNEKLFF.

The CDR3 DNA follows: TGTGCAAGTCGCTCCTACAGGGGGCTCGACAATCAGCCCCAGCATTTT. As protein: CASRSYRGLDNQPQHF. V and J are TRBV12-2 and TRBJ1-5; TRBD1, the table's D call, was not compared with the DNA. TRBV12-2 is marked as a pseudogene. The CDR3 spans 16 residues.

The DNA for the CDR3 is TGTGCCAGCAGCCGCCCCGGGACAGGGGGAAATGGCTACACCTTC. Translated: CASSRPGTGGNGYTF. The chain links TRBV14 to TRBJ1-2; 11 nucleotides agree with TRBD1. CDR3 length: 15 residues. The V gene end was trimmed by 4 bases and the J gene end by 6 bases; junction bases not matched to a gene: 7. Per the germline V gene, CDR1 is SGHDN and CDR2 is FVKESK.

Ten or more counts support this clonotype. The chain combines TRBV20-1 with TRBJ2-2; no firm D call. V shed 0 bases and J shed 1 base, with 6 bases lying between them. This CDR3 has 14 residues. Per germline, CDR1 DFQATT and CDR2 SNEGSKA (reference sequence). CDR3 coding DNA: TGCAGTGCTAGAGATAAGAGGAACACCGGGGAGCTGTTTTTT. Its translation: CSARDKRNTGELFF.

The chain combines TRBV5-5 with TRBJ2-3; D gene uncertain. The CDR3 loop spans 15 amino acids. Germline V CDR1 and CDR2: SGHKS, YYEKEE (reference sequence). V was pared by 1 base and J by 0 bases, with 9 bases between. The CDR3 reads CASSLTQASTDTQYF. CDR3 sequence (DNA): TGTGCCAGCAGCTTGACGCAGGCTAGCACAGATACGCAGTATTTT.